The rows below give T cell receptor beta chains drawn from one sample of a study of T cell responses to AZD1222 COVID-19 vaccine. Using immunoSEQ multiplex PCR, the repertoire was profiled, and TCRdb retains in-frame clones only, with some absent. This table has some 170,000 clones, approximately 91% appearing once. The material was peripheral blood, obtained on day 0 of AZD1222 vaccination. These receptor sequences come from an adult in good health. The CDR3 runs from the conserved cysteine through the conserved F or W. A D gene is named only where the DNA matches it firmly. Only some rows state a clone size, as once, few, many or a class for expanded clones.

J gene: TRBJ1-2
D gene: .
V gene: TRBV6-1
clone size: .
CDR3 DNA: TGTGCCAGCAGTGAATGGGGGGCTGGTGGCTACACCTTC
CDR3 protein: CASSEWGAGGYTF

J gene: TRBJ1-5
D gene: .
V gene: TRBV5-1
clone size: few
CDR3 DNA: TGCGCCAGCAGCTTACGACAGACAGACAATGGCAATCAGCCCCAGCATTTT
CDR3 protein: CASSLRQTDNGNQPQHF

J gene: TRBJ1-6
D gene: .
V gene: TRBV27
clone size: .
CDR3 DNA: TGTGCCAGCAGTTTACAGGACTTCTCCTATAATTCACCCCTCCACTTT
CDR3 protein: CASSLQDFSYNSPLHF

J gene: TRBJ1-1
D gene: .
V gene: TRBV6-5
clone size: .
CDR3 DNA: TGTGCCACCAGCAGGGGTTACACTGAAGCTTTCTTT
CDR3 protein: CATSRGYTEAFF

J gene: TRBJ2-2
D gene: .
V gene: TRBV7-7
clone size: .
CDR3 DNA: TGTGCTAGCAGCCTTAGCGGGACAGCTTACACCGGGGAGCTGTTTTTT
CDR3 protein: CASSLSGTAYTGELFF

J gene: TRBJ2-5
D gene: .
V gene: TRBV6-5
clone size: once
CDR3 DNA: TGTGCCAGCAGTTTGGGCCGGGAGACCCAGTACTTC
CDR3 protein: CASSLGRETQYF

J gene: TRBJ2-7
D gene: .
V gene: TRBV3-1/TRBV3-2
clone size: once
CDR3 DNA: TGTGCCAGCAGCCAAGATCCCTACGAGCAGTACTTC
CDR3 protein: CASSQDPYEQYF

J gene: TRBJ1-6
D gene: TRBD1
V gene: TRBV25-1
clone size: .
CDR3 DNA: TGTGCCAGCAGCCGACAGGGCAATTCACCCCTCCACTTT
CDR3 protein: CASSRQGNSPLHF

J gene: TRBJ2-1
D gene: TRBD2
V gene: TRBV5-1
clone size: once
CDR3 DNA: TGCGCCAGCAGCTTGGCCGAGCGGGAGGCCTACAATGAGCAGTTCTTC
CDR3 protein: CASSLAEREAYNEQFF

J gene: TRBJ2-3
D gene: .
V gene: TRBV9
clone size: .
CDR3 DNA: TGTGCCAGCAGCGTAGGCGGGGCTTATCGCACAGATACGCAGTATTTT
CDR3 protein: CASSVGGAYRTDTQYF

J gene: TRBJ1-5
D gene: TRBD1
V gene: TRBV2
clone size: .
CDR3 DNA: TGTGCCAGCAGTGGGGGGGACAGGGGGCGAGATTATAGCAATCAGCCCCAGCATTTT
CDR3 protein: CASSGGDRGRDYSNQPQHF

J gene: TRBJ1-5
D gene: TRBD1
V gene: TRBV7-8
clone size: .
CDR3 DNA: TGTGCCAGCAGTTGGGACAGGGACAATCAGCCCCAGCATTTT
CDR3 protein: CASSWDRDNQPQHF

J gene: TRBJ1-5
D gene: TRBD1
V gene: TRBV29-1
clone size: .
CDR3 DNA: TGCAGCGTTTCACAGGGGAATAGCAATCAGCCCCAGCATTTT
CDR3 protein: CSVSQGNSNQPQHF

J gene: TRBJ2-1
D gene: TRBD2
V gene: TRBV7-2
clone size: .
CDR3 DNA: TGTGCCAGCAGACCTCCCGGGCGGGGGGGCTACAATGAGCAGTTCTTC
CDR3 protein: CASRPPGRGGYNEQFF

J gene: TRBJ2-3
D gene: .
V gene: TRBV5-1
clone size: .
CDR3 DNA: TGCGCCAGCAGACCCGGGCCCCCGGTCACAGATACGCAGTATTTT
CDR3 protein: CASRPGPPVTDTQYF

J gene: TRBJ1-4
D gene: .
V gene: TRBV6-1
clone size: .
CDR3 DNA: TGTGCCAGCAGTGAAGGGGGGGGAGAAAAACTGTTTTTT
CDR3 protein: CASSEGGGEKLFF

J gene: TRBJ1-6
D gene: TRBD1
V gene: TRBV10-1
clone size: .
CDR3 DNA: TGCGCCAGCAGTGAACAGGGGAATTCACCCCTCCACTTT
CDR3 protein: CASSEQGNSPLHF

J gene: TRBJ2-1
D gene: TRBD2
V gene: TRBV2
clone size: .
CDR3 DNA: TGTGCCAGCAGTGTGGCTAGCGGTACCTACAATGAGCAGTTCTTC
CDR3 protein: CASSVASGTYNEQFF

J gene: TRBJ2-3
D gene: TRBD2
V gene: TRBV7-3
clone size: .
CDR3 DNA: TGTGCCAGCAGCGAACCTCATAGCGGGGGGGCGACAGATACGCAGTATTTT
CDR3 protein: CASSEPHSGGATDTQYF

J gene: TRBJ1-6
D gene: .
V gene: TRBV12-3/TRBV12-4
clone size: .
CDR3 DNA: TGTGCCAGCAGTATGGGTTGGAGCTCACCCCTCCACTTT
CDR3 protein: CASSMGWSSPLHF

J gene: TRBJ2-2
D gene: .
V gene: TRBV7-9
clone size: .
CDR3 DNA: TGTGCCAGCAGCCCAAGTAACGGGGAGCTGTTTTTT
CDR3 protein: CASSPSNGELFF

J gene: TRBJ2-3
D gene: TRBD2
V gene: TRBV6-5
clone size: .
CDR3 DNA: TGTGCCAGCAGTTCTAGCGGTCTCCCCGGAGATACGCAGTATTTT
CDR3 protein: CASSSSGLPGDTQYF

J gene: TRBJ1-2
D gene: TRBD1
V gene: TRBV5-1
clone size: once
CDR3 DNA: TGCGCCAGCAGAGGACAGGGGCGAGACGGGGGCTACACCTTC
CDR3 protein: CASRGQGRDGGYTF

J gene: TRBJ1-1
D gene: .
V gene: TRBV9
clone size: .
CDR3 DNA: TGTGCCAGCAGCCCTTCGCTTCTGAACACTGAAGCTTTCTTT
CDR3 protein: CASSPSLLNTEAFF

J gene: TRBJ2-3
D gene: .
V gene: TRBV4-2
clone size: .
CDR3 DNA: TGTGCCAGCAGCCAAGAAACTTCCTTAGGGGGACGGAACACAGATACGCAGTATTTT
CDR3 protein: CASSQETSLGGRNTDTQYF

J gene: TRBJ2-7
D gene: TRBD1
V gene: TRBV6-2/TRBV6-3
clone size: .
CDR3 DNA: TGTGCCAGCAGCTCTTTTGGACAGGGGTACTACGAGCAGTACTTC
CDR3 protein: CASSSFGQGYYEQYF

J gene: TRBJ2-4
D gene: TRBD1
V gene: TRBV4-1
clone size: .
CDR3 DNA: TGCGCCAGCAGCCAAGATCGGCGAGACAGGGTTTTGGCCAAAAACATTCAGTACTTC
CDR3 protein: CASSQDRRDRVLAKNIQYF

J gene: TRBJ1-5
D gene: .
V gene: TRBV19
clone size: .
CDR3 DNA: TGTGCCAGTAGTATGAAGGTTACAGGTAGCAATCAGCCCCAGCATTTT
CDR3 protein: CASSMKVTGSNQPQHF

J gene: TRBJ2-1
D gene: .
V gene: TRBV28
clone size: .
CDR3 DNA: TGTGCCAGCAGTTTATTTGGGGTCAGCAATGAGCAGTTCTTC
CDR3 protein: CASSLFGVSNEQFF

J gene: TRBJ2-5
D gene: TRBD2
V gene: TRBV7-2
clone size: few
CDR3 DNA: TGTGCCAGCAGCTTAGATGCGGGAGGACAAGAGACCCAGTACTTC
CDR3 protein: CASSLDAGGQETQYF

J gene: TRBJ2-3
D gene: TRBD2
V gene: TRBV7-8
clone size: .
CDR3 DNA: TGTGCCAGCAGCTTTTCCTCTAGCGGGAGAACTAGAGATACGCAGTATTTT
CDR3 protein: CASSFSSSGRTRDTQYF

J gene: TRBJ1-1
D gene: .
V gene: TRBV7-2
clone size: .
CDR3 DNA: TGTGCCAGCAGCTTAGCCGGGACACACACTGAAGCTTTCTTT
CDR3 protein: CASSLAGTHTEAFF

J gene: TRBJ1-2
D gene: .
V gene: TRBV18
clone size: .
CDR3 DNA: TGTGCCAGCTCAACCAATGGGGGGCCGTATGGCTACACCTTC
CDR3 protein: CASSTNGGPYGYTF

J gene: TRBJ2-2
D gene: .
V gene: TRBV28
clone size: .
CDR3 DNA: TGTGCCAGCCTAGCGGACAGTGTCCATGACACCGGGGAGCTGTTTTTT
CDR3 protein: CASLADSVHDTGELFF

J gene: TRBJ1-1
D gene: .
V gene: TRBV7-2
clone size: .
CDR3 DNA: TGTGCCAGCAGCTTAGTTTTACAAAACACTGAAGCTTTCTTT
CDR3 protein: CASSLVLQNTEAFF

J gene: TRBJ1-1
D gene: TRBD1
V gene: TRBV6-5
clone size: few
CDR3 DNA: TGTGCCAGCACACGGGACAGCCTGAACACTGAAGCTTTCTTT
CDR3 protein: CASTRDSLNTEAFF

J gene: TRBJ1-1
D gene: .
V gene: TRBV7-6
clone size: .
CDR3 DNA: TGTGCCAGCAGCAGTAGGGGGAACACTGAAGCTTTCTTT
CDR3 protein: CASSSRGNTEAFF

J gene: TRBJ2-5
D gene: TRBD1
V gene: TRBV28
clone size: .
CDR3 DNA: TGTGCCAGCAGGGGACAGGGGGCGGGAGAGACCCAGTACTTC
CDR3 protein: CASRGQGAGETQYF

J gene: TRBJ1-5
D gene: .
V gene: TRBV2
clone size: .
CDR3 DNA: TGTGCCAGCAGTAAAGGTGGAAATCAGCCCCAGCATTTT
CDR3 protein: CASSKGGNQPQHF

J gene: TRBJ2-5
D gene: .
V gene: TRBV3-1/TRBV3-2
clone size: .
CDR3 DNA: TGTGCCAGCAGCCAAGGGGCGGGTCCCGGTAAGACCCAGTACTTC
CDR3 protein: CASSQGAGPGKTQYF

J gene: TRBJ1-1
D gene: .
V gene: TRBV6-4
clone size: few
CDR3 DNA: TGTGCCAGCAGTCCGGAGGAGAACACTGAAGCTTTCTTT
CDR3 protein: CASSPEENTEAFF

J gene: TRBJ2-1
D gene: TRBD2
V gene: TRBV19
clone size: .
CDR3 DNA: TGTGCCAGTAGTATCGGGACTAGCAGTGAGCAGTTCTTC
CDR3 protein: CASSIGTSSEQFF

J gene: TRBJ1-3
D gene: .
V gene: TRBV6-2/TRBV6-3
clone size: .
CDR3 DNA: TGTGCCAGCAGTTTCCTTCCGGCAGGGTATGGAAACACCATATATTTT
CDR3 protein: CASSFLPAGYGNTIYF

J gene: TRBJ1-6
D gene: .
V gene: TRBV6-5
clone size: .
CDR3 DNA: TGTGCCAGCAGTTACTCGACCGTGAATTCACCCCTCCACTTT
CDR3 protein: CASSYSTVNSPLHF

J gene: TRBJ1-3
D gene: .
V gene: TRBV3-1/TRBV3-2
clone size: once
CDR3 DNA: TGTGCCAGCAGCCTAGCTGGAAACACCATATATTTT
CDR3 protein: CASSLAGNTIYF